Shown below are 2 T cell receptor beta chains from a single sample sequenced in a study of regulatory T cells in long-lasting Graves disease (dated by TCRdb to the early 2020s). The time point label of this sample denotes: persistent/refractory GD, antithyroid drugs over 5 years with positive TRAb. RNA was extracted from PBMCs in TRIzol for both TCR sequencing and RNA sequencing. The receptor library was made with multiplex PCR. The sequencing machine was an Illumina HiSeq 4000. To build TCR beta libraries, CDR3 regions were amplified by Arm-PCR using iRepertoire HTBI primers. TCRdb reworked the public reads: Q25 trimming with fastp, MiXCR clone assembly, productive beta chains retained. Identical CDR3 protein sequences are pooled into one entry, listed with their most common genes and DNA. This sample lists 500,000 to 800,000 distinct CDR3 sequences; around 32% were detected once. Roughly 41% of the sample rests with the top ten.

This specimen was peripheral blood mononuclear cells (PBMCs), taken when the disease was refractory, from a patient treated with antithyroid drugs. These receptors all stem from a female donor with Graves disease.

This chain links TRBV5-4 with TRBJ2-2; 10 nucleotides match TRBD1. V lost 2 bases to trimming and J lost 5 bases; unmatched junction nucleotides: 3. The CDR3 loop spans 15 amino acids. The germline V gene has CDR1 SGHNT and CDR2 YYREEE (reference sequence). The CDR3 is CASSFPGQGTGELFF. CDR3 sequence (DNA): TGTGCCAGCAGCTTTCCGGGACAGGGGACCGGGGAGCTGTTTTTT.

This clonotype was counted only a few times. V usage is TRBV20-1 and J usage is TRBJ2-2; D possibly matches TRBD1 or TRBD2 (6 bases each). The CDR3 extends over 16 amino acids. Trimming removed 5 bases at V and 0 bases at J, with 16 bases between. Per the germline V gene, CDR1 is DFQATT and CDR2 is SNEGSKA (reference sequence). The CDR3 loop reads CSAETRGGANTGELFF. CDR3 coding DNA: TGCAGTGCTGAAACCAGGGGCGGGGCGAACACCGGGGAGCTGTTTTTT.